The T cell receptor (beta chain) under discussion was sequenced for a study of OX40 agonist ivuxolimab in advanced cancers. Details on this clone: Its antigen remains unknown.

Germline values: CDR1 MNHNY, CDR2 SVGAGI (reference sequence). The CDR3 has 13 amino acids. The germline V and J ends were trimmed by 8 bases and 0 bases, with 10 bases remaining between them. The protocol was immunoSEQ multiplex PCR, while the TCRdb copy is restricted to in-frame clones and leaves out a portion. Seen here are more than 45,000 clones, about 85% observed once, and the top ten hold 0.95% to 1.5%. Study results and limitations: Dosing at 0.1 to 3.0 mg/kg was accompanied by clonal expansion of CD4+ and CD8+ blood T cells by week 6.

Sequences were derived from CD4+ or CD8+ T cells sorted from blood, sampled in a trial of the OX40 agonist ivuxolimab. This TCR was recovered from an adult with an advanced solid tumor such as melanoma, head and neck, liver or kidney cancer. The chain uses TRBV6-6 and TRBJ1-1; D gene unclear. The CDR3 DNA follows: TGTGCCAGCGGACGAGAGATGAACACTGAAGCTTTCTTT. Amino acids: CASGREMNTEAFF.